A single sample is the source of the 5 T cell receptor beta chains below, sequenced in a study of blood T cell repertoires in COVID-19. This table comes from immunoSEQ multiplex PCR, and its TCRdb copy is limited to in-frame clones, with some not included. The sample lists under 250,000 clones, 89% occurring once. Input material: peripheral blood. These receptors originate from a woman aged 40 to 55 with acute or convalescent COVID-19.

The J gene is TRBJ2-3, the V gene TRBV2, with 7 bases that match TRBD1. This CDR3 has 16 residues. V shed 7 bases and J 6 bases; nucleotides not matched to a gene: 16. Germline V gene sequence: CDR1 SNHLY, CDR2 FYNNEI. Here the CDR3 reads CASIGFSGQSSDTQYF. The CDR3 coding sequence is TGTGCCAGCATCGGGTTCTCGGGACAGAGTTCCGATACGCAGTATTTT.

V gene TRBV27 combines with J gene TRBJ1-2; TRBD1 matches 9 bases. V lost 6 bases, J lost 6 bases, and 11 bases stayed unmatched. The CDR3 is 15 amino acids. CDR1 and CDR2 from the germline V gene are MNHEY and SMNVEV (reference sequence). CDR3 sequence reads: CASSRQGQGGHGYTF. CDR3 DNA: TGTGCCAGCAGCCGACAGGGACAGGGCGGGCATGGCTACACCTTC.

This clone has just one count. The V call is TRBV7-7, the J call TRBJ2-2, with TRBD2 matching over 7 bases. In germline, CDR1 is SSHAT, CDR2 FNYEAQ (reference sequence). This CDR3 region has 15 residues. Trimming took 5 bases from V and 4 from J; bases not matched to a gene: 7. Written as DNA, the CDR3 is TGTGCCAGCAGCCCTGATCCGGGGGGCACCGGGGAGCTGTTTTTT. This translates into CASSPDPGGTGELFF.

J is TRBJ1-4 and V is TRBV9; 8 positions match TRBD1. Germline values: CDR1 SGDLS, CDR2 YYNGEE. V trimming: 4 bases; J trimming: 0 bases; junction bases outside the gene matches: 14. CDR3 length equals 19 residues. The CDR3 loop is CASSPRTGSQGATNEKLFF. CDR3 nucleotide sequence: TGTGCCAGCAGCCCCCGGACAGGGTCGCAGGGAGCAACTAATGAAAAACTGTTTTTT.

The chain recombines TRBV19 with TRBJ1-6; the match to TRBD1 covers 12 bases. Per germline, CDR1 LNHDA and CDR2 SQIVND (reference sequence). This CDR3 has 15 amino acids. Trimming cost V 3 bases and J 7 bases; bases outside gene matches: 1. CDR3 protein: CASSMGQGANSPLHF. The CDR3 nucleotides are TGTGCCAGTAGTATGGGACAGGGGGCGAATTCACCCCTCCACTTT.